This T cell receptor beta chain came from a study of STAT3 mutations in large granular lymphocyte leukemia. Study overall: More than half of T-LGLL patients received immunosuppressive therapy.

Method: immunoSEQ multiplex PCR; TCRdb's copy keeps in-frame clones and lacks some. The table records over 8,000 clones, roughly 85% of them present only once. Notes on the study in general: In T-cell large granular lymphocyte leukemia, about half of patients showed multiple immunodominant subclonotypes. In several patients, dominant TCR clone burden exceeded STAT3 mutant burden. After therapy, about 30% of the 18 patients switched clonotypes, all new clones STAT3 wild type.

This CDR3 is built from 14 residues. Trimming took 6 bases from V and 2 from J; bases not matched to a gene: 7. The germline V gene encodes CDR1 MNHNS and CDR2 SASEGT. Points on this clone: Its antigen remains unknown.

This chain joins TRBV6-1 and TRBJ2-7; 7 bases agree with TRBD1. This TCR came from a man in his sixties with T-cell large granular lymphocyte leukemia. Some clones in this sample may be carry-over from other donors' samples. The sequenced sample consisted of peripheral blood mononuclear cells. DNA of the CDR3: TGTGCCAGCAGCGCATCCGGGACAGCCTACGAGCAGTACTTC. It translates to CASSASGTAYEQYF.